This TCR beta chain was observed in a study of blood T cell repertoires in COVID-19. Study at large: Sites across the United States, Italy and Spain contributed samples from acute and convalescent COVID-19. T cells, B-cell-depleted T cells, or PBMCs provided the cDNA or gDNA that served as material.

Germline lookup yields CDR1 SGHRS and CDR2 YFSETQ. This CDR3 is 15 amino acids long. Between the trimmed V and J ends, which lost 1 base and 2 bases, there was a span of 9 bases. This clone was seen a single time. Other DNA sequences in the same sample also yield this CDR3. Authors' analysis steps: Estimation of nucleated cell counts relied on the amplification of reference gene primers. Repertoires were generated with immunoSEQ multiplex PCR, while TCRdb's copy carries only in-frame clones and drops some. That table furnishes V, J and clone size, whereas the DNA furnished D and trimming. Of around 160,000 clones in the sample, 65% to 85% were seen once.

The rearrangement links TRBV5-1 to TRBJ2-2; possible D gene TRBD2, 5 bases. The origin of this receptor is a woman older than 75 with acute or convalescent COVID-19. Sequencing used peripheral blood. The CDR3 sequence: CASSLPGTNTGELFF. The CDR3 coding sequence is TGCGCCAGCAGCTTGCCGGGAACAAACACCGGGGAGCTGTTTTTT. Combining the CDR3 with reference TRBV5-1 and TRBJ2-2 gives the whole variable domain KAGVTQTPRYLIKTRGQQVTLSCSPISGHRSVSWYQQTPGQGLQFLFEYFSETQRNKGNFPGRFSGRQFSNSRSEMNVSTLELGDSALYLCASSLPGTNTGELFFGEGSRLTVL.